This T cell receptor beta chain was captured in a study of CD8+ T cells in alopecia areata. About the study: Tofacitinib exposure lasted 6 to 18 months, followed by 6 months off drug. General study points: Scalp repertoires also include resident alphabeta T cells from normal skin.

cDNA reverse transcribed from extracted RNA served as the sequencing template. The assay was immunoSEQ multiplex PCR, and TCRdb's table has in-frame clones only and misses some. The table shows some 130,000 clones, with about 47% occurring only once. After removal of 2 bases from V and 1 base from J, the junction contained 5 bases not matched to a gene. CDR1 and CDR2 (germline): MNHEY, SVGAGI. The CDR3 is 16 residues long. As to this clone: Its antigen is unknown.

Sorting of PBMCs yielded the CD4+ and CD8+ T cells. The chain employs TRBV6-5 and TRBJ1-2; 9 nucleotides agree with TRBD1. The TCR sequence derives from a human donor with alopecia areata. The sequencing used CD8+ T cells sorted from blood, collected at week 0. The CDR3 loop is CASSYTTGGLNYGYTF. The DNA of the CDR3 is TGTGCCAGCAGTTACACCACAGGGGGCCTTAACTATGGCTACACCTTC.